The 27 T cell receptor beta chains reported below all come from one sample, sequenced in a study of blood T cells in healthy people across ages (dated by TCRdb to the mid-2010s). Libraries were made using 5' RACE. A second 7 to 11 cycle PCR used a sample-barcoded 5' primer and a J-beta primer mix. TCRdb handled the public reads itself, with Q25 trimming in fastp and clone calling in MiXCR, and kept productive beta chains. Rows are unified per CDR3 protein, each entry keeping the most common DNA and genes. In all, the sample holds 1,800,000 or so distinct CDR3 sequences, and about two fifths of those were seen once. The ten most abundant clones make up under 30% of the sample. Source material: blood. The source of these receptors is a human donor in good health.

This clonotype was seen a handful of times. The chain recombines TRBV27 with TRBJ1-1; no clear D gene. This CDR3 has 16 amino acids. Between the trimmed V and J ends, which lost 0 bases and 4 bases, there was a span of 15 bases. From germline, CDR1 is MNHEY and CDR2 SMNVEV (reference sequence). The CDR3 sequence is CASSLSPGEGFTEAFF. CDR3 nucleotides: TGTGCCAGCAGTTTATCGCCCGGGGAAGGATTCACTGAAGCTTTCTTT.

This clonotype has a handful of counts. The gene calls are TRBV6-4 and TRBJ1-1; D ambiguous. Trimming took 5 bases from V and 0 from J, leaving 7 bases between them. The CDR3 covers 13 residues. CDR1 MRHNA and CDR2 SNTAGT come from the germline V gene. The CDR3 coding sequence is TGTGCCAGCAGTATGTATATGAACACTGAAGCTTTCTTT. This encodes CASSMYMNTEAFF.

The rearrangement joins TRBV7-2 to TRBJ1-5; D is undetermined. The germline CDR1 and CDR2 sequences are SGHTA and FQGNSA. The CDR3 has 14 residues. V lost 5 bases to trimming and J lost 0 bases, with 8 bases between them. CDR3 nucleotides: TGTGCCAGCAGCGCCAAAAATAGCAATCAGCCCCAGCATTTT. Amino acids: CASSAKNSNQPQHF.

J is TRBJ1-2 and V is TRBV9, with 7 bases aligning to TRBD1. The CDR3 covers 15 residues. V trimming: 3 bases; J trimming: 8 bases; junction bases outside the gene matches: 13. Germline V lookup: CDR1 SGDLS, CDR2 YYNGEE. The CDR3 spells CASSARQGPVSGYTF. CDR3 nucleotides: TGTGCCAGCAGCGCCAGACAGGGTCCCGTTTCAGGCTACACCTTC.

This clonotype is a singleton in its sample. The rearrangement joins TRBV20-1 to TRBJ2-1, with 10 bases matching TRBD2. V lost 6 bases, J lost 4 bases, and 12 bases stayed unmatched. Germline lookup yields CDR1 DFQATT and CDR2 SNEGSKA (reference sequence). The CDR3 loop spans 16 amino acids. The CDR3 DNA sequence: TGCAGTGCCCCTCACCCTAGCGGGGGAGATTACAATGAGCAGTTCTTC. The encoded protein is CSAPHPSGGDYNEQFF.

A word on this clonotype: At one boundary the junction diverges from the germline segment, which might be a read error. The chain links TRBV6-5 to TRBJ2-1, with D maybe TRBD1 (6 bases). The CDR3 is 16 amino acids. The germline CDR1 and CDR2 sequences are MNHEY and SVGAGI. Here the CDR3 reads CASRGVGTNLYNVQFF. The CDR3, as DNA: TGTGCCAGCAGGGGGGTCGGGACAAATCTCTACAATGTGCAGTTCTTC.

In its sample, this clonotype was seen a few times. The V and J genes are TRBV5-1 and TRBJ1-1; D perhaps matches TRBD1 (6 bases). Per germline, CDR1 SGHRS and CDR2 YFSETQ. CDR3 length: 14 amino acids. The germline V and J ends were trimmed by 4 bases and 6 bases, with 16 bases remaining between them. The CDR3, as DNA: TGCGCCAGCAGCCAGGACAGCGGGGACGCTGAAGCTTTCTTT. This codes for CASSQDSGDAEAFF.

Only a few counts were recorded for this clonotype. The chain is built from TRBV7-2 and TRBJ1-3; possibly TRBD1 for D (6 bases). Germline CDR1 reads SGHTA; CDR2 reads FQGNSA. The CDR3 spans 16 residues. The V end was cut by 2 bases, the J end by 4 bases, with 15 bases between. In nucleotides, the CDR3 is TGTGCCAGCAGCTTACGCCCAGGGGCGAGCGGAAACACCATATATTTT. Translating it yields CASSLRPGASGNTIYF.

In its sample, this clonotype was seen a few times. The rearrangement links TRBV4-2 to TRBJ2-4, with 8 positions matching TRBD1. The J call may be incorrect, as the DNA end agrees better with TRBJ2-7. CDR3 length: 15 residues. Germline CDR1 and CDR2: LGHNA and YNFKEQ. CDR3 sequence reads: CASSQTRDRTYEQYF. In nucleotides, the CDR3 is TGTGCCAGCAGCCAGACTCGGGACAGGACCTACGAGCAGTACTTC.

The genes are TRBV5-1 and TRBJ1-1; D remains ambiguous. The CDR3 is 14 residues long. The V gene's germline CDR1 is SGHRS and CDR2 YFSETQ. The germline V and J ends were trimmed by 2 bases and 3 bases, with 11 bases remaining between them. The CDR3 DNA is TGCGCCAGCAGCTTTAGGTCAGCCCACACTGAAGCTTTCTTT. It codes for CASSFRSAHTEAFF.

This clonotype was picked up a small number of times. This rearrangement joins TRBV7-9 to TRBJ2-7; 8 bases are shared with TRBD2. The CDR3 length is 15 residues. Losses at the gene ends were 5 bases for V and 1 base for J; bases not matched to a gene: 7. Germline V CDR1 and CDR2: SEHNR, FQNEAQ (reference sequence). The CDR3 DNA is TGTGCCAGCAGCCGTAGCGGGGAAACGTCCTACGAGCAGTACTTC. This encodes CASSRSGETSYEQYF.

Ten or more counts support this clonotype. The chain employs TRBV4-3 and TRBJ2-1, with D perhaps being TRBD1 or TRBD2 (6 bases each). The CDR3 totals 15 residues. V was pared by 4 bases and J by 8 bases, with 18 bases between. Germline assignment: CDR1 LGHNA and CDR2 YSLEER. The chain's CDR3 is CASSLGGRGVYEQFF. In DNA form, the CDR3 reads TGCGCCAGCAGCCTAGGGGGGCGCGGGGTATATGAGCAGTTCTTC.

This sequence joins TRBV20-1 and TRBJ1-2; D gene ambiguous. In germline, CDR1 is DFQATT, CDR2 SNEGSKA (reference sequence). The CDR3 runs to 13 residues. Trimming pared 5 bases from V and 5 bases from J, leaving 15 bases between. CDR3: CSAPTGIGYGYTF. DNA for the CDR3: TGCAGTGCTCCGACGGGGATAGGGTATGGCTACACCTTC.

In its sample, this clonotype was seen many times. The chain couples TRBV5-1 to TRBJ1-1; D possibly corresponds to TRBD1 (6 bases). This CDR3 spans 14 amino acids. CDR1 and CDR2 from the germline V gene are SGHRS and YFSETQ. With 4 bases removed from V and 2 bases from J, the gap between germline ends came to 12 bases. CDR3 nucleotides: TGCGCCAGCAGCCTTACAGGGACTAACACTGAAGCTTTCTTT. The encoded protein is CASSLTGTNTEAFF.

This clonotype was counted between two and nine times. The chain is built from TRBV7-3 and TRBJ2-1, with no clear D. There are 14 residues in the CDR3. The germline V and J ends were trimmed by 3 bases and 5 bases, with 11 bases remaining between them. The germline V gene encodes CDR1 SGHTA and CDR2 FQGTGA. The CDR3 DNA follows: TGTGCCAGCAGCTTTTTCGAAGGACACAATGAGCAGTTCTTC. Translated, it gives CASSFFEGHNEQFF.

As for this clonotype: Germline and junction disagree at one end, which may indicate a read error. V and J are TRBV7-8 and TRBJ2-6; the D gene is possibly TRBD1 (6 bases). Germline V CDR1 and CDR2: SGHVS, FQNEAQ. The CDR3 has 19 residues. The CDR3 reads CTSSLDSSHPTSGANVLTF. The CDR3 DNA reads TGTACCAGCAGCTTGGACAGTTCACATCCAACCTCTGGGGCCAACGTCCTGACTTTC.

A few counts support this clonotype. The rearrangement joins TRBV5-1 to TRBJ2-1; TRBD2 matches at 8 bases. This CDR3 has 15 amino acids. CDR1 and CDR2 (germline): SGHRS, YFSETQ. Germline trimming cut 2 bases from V and 6 bases from J; bases unmatched to any gene: 7. CDR3 DNA sequence: TGCGCCAGCAGCTTCAAGCGGGGGACCTGCAATGAGCAGTTCTTC. This gives the protein CASSFKRGTCNEQFF.

The chain recombines TRBV12-3 or TRBV12-4 with TRBJ2-1, with a tentative D call TRBD1 (6 bases). The length of the CDR3 is 16 residues. The germline V and J ends were trimmed by 10 bases and 5 bases, with 24 bases remaining between them. The CDR3 loop is CATWIMDRDDHNEQFF. The CDR3 DNA reads TGTGCCACCTGGATCATGGACAGAGATGACCACAATGAGCAGTTCTTC.

This clonotype showed up many times. The chain has TRBV7-2 and TRBJ2-7, with D possibly TRBD2 on 5 matching bases. Germline values: CDR1 SGHTA, CDR2 FQGNSA. This CDR3 is 14 amino acids long. V dropped 5 bases and J dropped 7 bases, with 18 bases sitting between them. The CDR3 sequence: CASSRTPSRGEQYF. In DNA, the CDR3 is TGTGCCAGCAGCCGTACCCCGAGCCGGGGAGAGCAGTACTTC. Drawing the rest from reference TRBV7-2 and TRBJ2-7, the complete variable domain is GAGVSQSPSNKVTEKGKDVELRCDPISGHTALYWYRQSLGQGLEFLIYFQGNSAPDKSGLPSDRFSAERTGGSVSTLTIQRTQQEDSAVYLCASSRTPSRGEQYFGPGTRLTVT.

This clonotype appeared a few times. The chain couples TRBV6-5 to TRBJ1-5; D is possibly TRBD1 (5 bases). The CDR3 loop spans 13 amino acids. Germline CDR1 MNHEY, CDR2 SVGAGI. The germline V and J ends were trimmed by 6 bases and 5 bases, with 11 bases remaining between them. The CDR3 coding sequence is TGTGCCAGCAGCCCGGACACTCATCAGCCCCAGCATTTT. It is translated as CASSPDTHQPQHF.

The CDR3 bases are TGTGCCAGCAGTACAACTCGACTTGGTGAAAAACTGTTTTTT. It codes for CASSTTRLGEKLFF. V is TRBV28 and J is TRBJ1-4; unclear D gene. In germline, CDR1 is MDHEN, CDR2 SYDVKM. V lost 5 bases and J lost 7, with 14 bases in between. CDR3 length: 14 residues.

The J gene is TRBJ2-5, the V gene TRBV7-2; D is possibly TRBD1 or TRBD2 (5 bases each). The J call may be wrong; the DNA end is better matched by TRBJ2-7. CDR3 length: 15 residues. Germline V CDR1 and CDR2: SGHTA, FQGNSA. In DNA, the CDR3 is TGTGCCAGCAGCTCAAACTCTGGGGGTGAGAGCGAGCAGTACTTC. Amino acids: CASSSNSGGESEQYF.

This clonotype was detected a few times. The rearrangement joins TRBV20-1 to TRBJ1-2, with TRBD1 matching 7 bases. Losses at the gene ends were 6 bases for V and 5 bases for J; bases not matched to a gene: 12. Germline loops: CDR1 DFQATT, CDR2 SNEGSKA (reference sequence). CDR3 length equals 14 residues. The CDR3 sequence is CSALDHRGGYGYTF. In DNA form, the CDR3 reads TGCAGTGCCCTTGATCACAGGGGAGGTTATGGCTACACCTTC.

This clonotype occurred a few times. The V gene is TRBV20-1, the J gene TRBJ2-1; perhaps D is TRBD1 or TRBD2 (6 bases each). CDR3 size: 14 residues. The germline gives CDR1 DFQATT, CDR2 SNEGSKA (reference sequence). V was shortened by 3 bases and J by 3 bases, with 12 bases between the two germline ends. The CDR3 is CSARARGLYNEQFF. The CDR3 bases are TGCAGTGCTAGGGCCCGGGGGCTCTACAATGAGCAGTTCTTC.

This chain connects TRBV5-1 to TRBJ2-5; D unclear. The DNA end is a closer match to TRBJ2-7, so the J assignment may be wrong. The CDR3 runs 14 residues. Per germline, CDR1 SGHRS and CDR2 YFSETQ. Here the CDR3 DNA reads TGCGCCAGCAGCCCAAACCCGGTTTTTAGCGAGCAGTACTTC. It specifies CASSPNPVFSEQYF.

This clonotype was observed a handful of times. This may stem from a read error, because a much larger clone lies one nucleotide away. This chain joins TRBV11-2 and TRBJ2-3; the D is unclear. In germline, CDR1 is SGHAT, CDR2 FQNNGV. The CDR3 length is 13 residues. Trimming cost V 0 bases and J 4 bases, with 5 bases left between them. The CDR3 nucleotides are TGTGCCAGCAGCTTAGATTTTGCAGATACGCAGTATTTT. Translation gives CASSLDFADTQYF.

The chain recombines TRBV6-2 or TRBV6-3 with TRBJ2-7; D remains ambiguous. Trimming cost V 2 bases and J 0 bases, with 2 bases left between them. The CDR3 spans 12 residues. Germline V CDR1 and CDR2: MNHEY, SVGEGT. In DNA, the CDR3 is TGTGCCAGCAGTTACATCTCCTACGAGCAGTACTTC. Its protein product is CASSYISYEQYF.